This entry lists 4 T cell receptor beta chains sequenced from one sample in a study of T cell responses to AZD1222 COVID-19 vaccine. Libraries were prepared by immunoSEQ multiplex PCR; TCRdb keeps only in-frame clonotypes and omits some of them. The repertoire holds around 120,000 clones, with approximately 90% as singletons. Sequenced material: peripheral blood, taken 28 days after the second AZD1222 dose. These TCRs come from an adult who received the AZD1222 COVID-19 vaccine.

The rearrangement uses TRBV5-4 and TRBJ2-3; 9 bases are shared with TRBD1. CDR3 length equals 16 residues. The germline V gene encodes CDR1 SGHNT and CDR2 YYREEE (reference sequence). Trimming removed 3 bases from V and 2 bases from J; junction bases left unmatched: 7. The CDR3 DNA reads TGTGCCAGCAGCTCCCCACAGGGGGCGACCACAGATACGCAGTATTTT. Its translation: CASSSPQGATTDTQYF.

V is TRBV2 and J is TRBJ2-1; TRBD2 might be the D (6 bases). V lost 3 bases and J lost 6, with 6 bases in between. The germline gives CDR1 SNHLY, CDR2 FYNNEI. The CDR3 runs 12 residues. DNA of the CDR3: TGTGCCAGCAGTGAGGGGGGCAATGAGCAGTTCTTC. Protein product: CASSEGGNEQFF.

The chain recombines TRBV7-8 with TRBJ1-1; D not certain. The germline gives CDR1 SGHVS, CDR2 FQNEAQ. The V end was cut by 6 bases, the J end by 3 bases, with 11 bases between. This CDR3 has 13 amino acids. The CDR3 nucleotides are TGTGCCAGCAGGAAGGGAGGGTACACTGAAGCTTTCTTT. Protein: CASRKGGYTEAFF.

The chain couples TRBV6-2 or TRBV6-3 to TRBJ2-5; D is unresolved. The CDR3 runs to 11 residues. Trimming left V 5 bases short and J 2 bases short, with 3 bases between. The V gene's germline CDR1 is MNHEY and CDR2 SVGEGT. The CDR3 DNA is TGTGCCAGCAGTGGACAAGAGACCCAGTACTTC. This encodes CASSGQETQYF.